The 22 T cell receptor beta chains below come from one sample, sequenced in a study of human T cells and chemical hapten exposure. The time point was: patch test 1, 2 weeks after DPC sensitization. The sample's treatment: therapeutic diphenylcyclopropenone sensitization with weekly scalp DPC. One entry per CDR3 protein results from TCRdb running MiXCR on the RACE reads. This sample has tens of thousands of distinct CDR3 sequences; roughly 7.1% occur once, and the top ten carry 1.5% to 1.9%. Source: whole blood, taken in connection with sensitization to the hapten diphenylcyclopropenone (DPC). These receptors were collected from a woman aged 25 to 45 with alopecia areata. Some clones in this sample may be carry-over from other donors' samples.

The V gene is TRBV7-2, the J gene TRBJ2-4; no clear D. V lost 5 bases and J lost 1, with 12 bases in between. Looked up from germline, CDR1 is SGHTA and CDR2 is FQGNSA. This CDR3 contains 15 residues. CDR3: CASSLWNAAKNIQYF. The CDR3 bases are TGTGCCAGCAGCCTATGGAATGCGGCCAAAAACATTCAGTACTTC.

The chain joins TRBV29-1 to TRBJ1-2; D is perhaps TRBD1 (6 bases). V was shortened by 2 bases and J by 3 bases, with 22 bases between the two germline ends. The CDR3 contains 17 residues. Germline V gene sequence: CDR1 SQVTM, CDR2 ANQGSEA. CDR3 sequence: CSVEPQAGGRDYYGYTF. CDR3 in DNA: TGCAGCGTTGAACCGCAGGCCGGGGGGCGAGACTACTATGGCTACACCTTC.

This clonotype was seen at least ten times. The chain couples TRBV18 to TRBJ2-1, with unresolved D. The CDR3 runs to 14 residues. Per germline, CDR1 KGHSH and CDR2 LQKENI. The germline V and J ends were trimmed by 6 bases and 1 base, with 10 bases remaining between them. The CDR3 loop reads CASSPPLSYNEQFF. The CDR3 DNA follows: TGTGCCAGCTCCCCCCCACTTTCCTACAATGAGCAGTTCTTC.

Ten or more counts support this clonotype. The chain uses TRBV29-1 and TRBJ1-2; 7 bases map to TRBD1. The CDR3 loop spans 15 amino acids. Germline V gene data show CDR1 as SQVTM and CDR2 as ANQGSEA. J was trimmed by 4 bases and V by 5 bases; bases with no gene match: 13. CDR3 loop: CSVKPVAGGPYGYTF. The CDR3 region has the DNA TGCAGCGTTAAACCGGTAGCAGGGGGTCCCTATGGCTACACCTTC.

This clonotype was seen at least ten times. The rearrangement uses TRBV15 and TRBJ2-1; D is unresolved. CDR3 length equals 14 residues. Per the germline V gene, CDR1 is LNHNV and CDR2 is YYDKDF (reference sequence). Trimming removed 2 bases at V and 3 bases at J, with 8 bases between. The chain's CDR3 is CATSRKSSYNEQFF. The DNA for the CDR3 is TGTGCCACCAGCAGAAAATCAAGCTACAATGAGCAGTTCTTC.

This chain links TRBV6-5 with TRBJ2-7; weak D call: TRBD1 (6 bases). Germline V gives CDR1 MNHEY, CDR2 SVGAGI. V was cut by 5 bases and J by 7 bases, with 15 bases left in between. CDR3 size: 13 residues. CDR3 residues: CASSKQGWNEQYF. The CDR3 DNA reads as TGTGCCAGCAGTAAACAGGGTTGGAATGAGCAGTACTTC.

The chain carries TRBV19 and TRBJ1-1, with 7 bases aligning to TRBD1. The CDR3 runs 13 residues. Germline V gene lookup returns CDR1 LNHDA and CDR2 SQIVND (reference sequence). With 8 bases clipped from V and 5 bases from J, the junction kept 8 bases outside the gene matches. The CDR3 DNA sequence: TGTGCCAGTGGGGCCACGACAGGGACTGAAGCTTTCTTT. Protein: CASGATTGTEAFF. Supplemented by reference TRBV19 and TRBJ1-1, the full variable domain reads DGGITQSPKYLFRKEGQNVTLSCEQNLNHDAMYWYRQDPGQGLRLIYYSQIVNDFQKGDIAEGYSVSREKKESFPLTVTSAQKNPTAFYLCASGATTGTEAFFGQGTRLTVV.

The CDR3 DNA reads as TGTGCCAGCAGTTTTCGACAGACTAGCAATGAGCAGTTCTTC. It specifies CASSFRQTSNEQFF. The gene calls are TRBV7-7 and TRBJ2-1; tentative D call: TRBD2 (6 bases). This CDR3 is built from 14 residues. Germline V lookup: CDR1 SSHAT, CDR2 FNYEAQ (reference sequence). V lost 6 bases, J lost 6 bases, and 15 bases lay in between.

This clonotype was seen many times. V and J are TRBV15 and TRBJ2-3, with a tentative D call TRBD2 (5 bases). Per the germline V gene, CDR1 is LNHNV and CDR2 is YYDKDF (reference sequence). This CDR3 region has 15 residues. The V end lost 1 base, the J end lost 5 bases, and 13 bases lay between the germline ends. The CDR3 protein is CATSRASGWGDTQYF. The CDR3 DNA sequence: TGTGCCACCAGCAGAGCTTCGGGGTGGGGAGATACGCAGTATTTT.

There are many counts of this clonotype. The chain couples TRBV2 to TRBJ2-3; no clear D gene. CDR1 and CDR2 (germline): SNHLY, FYNNEI. The V end was cut by 7 bases, the J end by 2 bases, with 16 bases between. This CDR3 spans 15 amino acids. CDR3 nucleotide sequence: TGTGCCAGCAAAATTCGACTGGAAGTCACAGATACGCAGTATTTT. This codes for CASKIRLEVTDTQYF. Filled out from reference TRBV2 and TRBJ2-3, the complete variable domain reads EPEVTQTPSHQVTQMGQEVILRCVPISNHLYFYWYRQILGQKVEFLVSFYNNEISEKSEIFDDQFSVERPDGSNFTLKIRSTKLEDSAMYFCASKIRLEVTDTQYFGPGTRLTVL.

This clonotype was found a few times. This chain uses TRBV7-2 with TRBJ2-2, with TRBD2 identical over 9 bases. V shed 5 bases and J 6 bases; nucleotides not matched to a gene: 10. Per germline, CDR1 SGHTA and CDR2 FQGNSA. The CDR3 contains 16 residues. The CDR3, as DNA: TGTGCCAGCAGCCTTAATAGCGGGGGAGGCGCCGGGGAGCTGTTTTTT. Translated, it gives CASSLNSGGGAGELFF.

This clonotype was seen more than once but under ten times. This sequence joins TRBV5-1 and TRBJ1-2; D gene ambiguous. Looked up from germline, CDR1 is SGHRS and CDR2 is YFSETQ. V gave up 2 bases and J gave up 5 bases, with 19 bases separating them. The CDR3 contains 16 residues. The DNA for the CDR3 is TGCGCCAGCAGCTTTACGACACCCCCGACGGGGTATGGCTACACCTTC. Residues: CASSFTTPPTGYGYTF.

A few counts support this clonotype. The chain has TRBV6-5 and TRBJ1-2; TRBD1 matches at 9 bases. Looked up from germline, CDR1 is MNHEY and CDR2 is SVGAGI. V dropped 6 bases and J dropped 4; count of bases not matched to a gene: 9. This CDR3 has 15 residues. Here the CDR3 DNA reads TGTGCCAGCAGCCCCGACAGGGGGGTCGGCTATGGCTACACCTTC. Translating gives CASSPDRGVGYGYTF.

Only a few counts were recorded for this clonotype. The V call is TRBV2, the J call TRBJ1-2; D not resolved. This CDR3 is built from 13 residues. CDR1 SNHLY and CDR2 FYNNEI come from the germline V gene. V was cut by 2 bases and J by 4 bases, with 8 bases left in between. The CDR3 reads CASSEQWIYGYTF. The DNA of the CDR3 is TGTGCCAGCAGTGAACAGTGGATCTATGGCTACACCTTC. Full variable domain (remainder filled in from reference TRBV2 and TRBJ1-2): EPEVTQTPSHQVTQMGQEVILRCVPISNHLYFYWYRQILGQKVEFLVSFYNNEISEKSEIFDDQFSVERPDGSNFTLKIRSTKLEDSAMYFCASSEQWIYGYTFGSGTRLTVV.

The CDR3 nucleotides are TGTGCCAGCAGTTACCCCCCCGGGGGAGCTAGCACAGATACGCAGTATTTT. Residues: CASSYPPGGASTDTQYF. The V and J genes are TRBV6-6 and TRBJ2-3, with a tentative D call TRBD2 (6 bases). The V end lost 2 bases, the J end lost 0 bases, and 15 bases lay between the germline ends. Germline V gene lookup returns CDR1 MNHNY and CDR2 SVGAGI (reference sequence). CDR3 length: 17 residues.

This clonotype appeared many times. The rearrangement joins TRBV3-1 to TRBJ2-5, with TRBD1 identical over 7 bases. After removal of 6 bases from V and 4 bases from J, the junction contained 8 bases not matched to a gene. Germline CDR1 LGHDT, CDR2 YNNKEL (reference sequence). The CDR3 spans 14 residues. CDR3: CASRDRGGGETQYF. CDR3 sequence (DNA): TGTGCCAGCAGAGATAGAGGGGGCGGAGAGACCCAGTACTTC.

V usage is TRBV11-2 and J usage is TRBJ1-1; a weak D match, TRBD1 (5 bases). Germline V gives CDR1 SGHAT, CDR2 FQNNGV. This CDR3 is 12 amino acids long. V lost 0 bases and J 8 bases, leaving 7 bases between the germline ends. CDR3 sequence: CASSLDRDEAFF. CDR3 nucleotide sequence: TGTGCCAGCAGCTTAGACCGGGACGAAGCTTTCTTT.

This clonotype was counted many times. V and J are TRBV6-1 and TRBJ2-5; a possible D gene is TRBD2 (7 bases). CDR1 and CDR2 from the germline V gene are MNHNS and SASEGT. Trimming took off 2 bases at V and 2 bases at J, with 18 bases between the two ends. There are 17 residues in the CDR3. The CDR3 is CASSESWERGGQETQYF. CDR3 DNA sequence: TGTGCCAGCAGTGAATCCTGGGAGAGGGGGGGACAAGAGACCCAGTACTTC.

The chain couples TRBV4-2 to TRBJ2-3; perhaps D is TRBD1 or TRBD2 (6 bases each). The CDR3 is made up of 15 amino acids. Germline values: CDR1 LGHNA, CDR2 YNFKEQ. V lost 0 bases, J lost 6 bases, and 13 bases lay in between. DNA for the CDR3: TGTGCCAGCAGCCAAGATCCGGGGGCTTTTGATACGCAGTATTTT. As protein: CASSQDPGAFDTQYF.

This clonotype was counted only a few times. V usage is TRBV11-1 and J usage is TRBJ1-5; TRBD1 aligns across 7 bases. The CDR3 sequence is 18 residues long. Germline assignment: CDR1 SGHAT and CDR2 FQDESV (reference sequence). After removal of 1 base from V and 2 bases from J, the junction contained 11 bases not matched to a gene. As DNA, the CDR3 is TGTGCCAGCAGCTTAGATTCGGACAGGTTCGAGGGCAATCAGCCCCAGCATTTT. As protein: CASSLDSDRFEGNQPQHF.

The genes are TRBV7-9 and TRBJ1-4; D is uncertain. From germline, CDR1 is SEHNR and CDR2 FQNEAQ (reference sequence). Trimming removed 3 bases at V and 8 bases at J, with 10 bases between. The CDR3 totals 13 residues. The CDR3 DNA follows: TGTGCCAGCAGCTTCAGTGGAGGAGAAAAACTGTTTTTT. Its translation: CASSFSGGEKLFF. The full variable domain, completed using reference TRBV7-9 and TRBJ1-4, is DTGVSQNPRHKITKRGQNVTFRCDPISEHNRLYWYRQTLGQGPEFLTYFQNEAQLEKSRLLSDRFSAERPKGSFSTLEIQRTEQGDSAMYLCASSFSGGEKLFFGSGTQLSVL.

This sequence joins TRBV19 and TRBJ2-6; D might be TRBD2 (5 bases). V dropped 0 bases and J dropped 0 bases, with 21 bases sitting between them. The CDR3 is 21 residues long. Per the germline V gene, CDR1 is LNHDA and CDR2 is SQIVND (reference sequence). This CDR3 is CASSIDLLGVGSISGANVLTF. In nucleotides, the CDR3 is TGTGCCAGTAGTATAGATCTATTGGGAGTTGGCTCGATCTCTGGGGCCAACGTCCTGACTTTC.